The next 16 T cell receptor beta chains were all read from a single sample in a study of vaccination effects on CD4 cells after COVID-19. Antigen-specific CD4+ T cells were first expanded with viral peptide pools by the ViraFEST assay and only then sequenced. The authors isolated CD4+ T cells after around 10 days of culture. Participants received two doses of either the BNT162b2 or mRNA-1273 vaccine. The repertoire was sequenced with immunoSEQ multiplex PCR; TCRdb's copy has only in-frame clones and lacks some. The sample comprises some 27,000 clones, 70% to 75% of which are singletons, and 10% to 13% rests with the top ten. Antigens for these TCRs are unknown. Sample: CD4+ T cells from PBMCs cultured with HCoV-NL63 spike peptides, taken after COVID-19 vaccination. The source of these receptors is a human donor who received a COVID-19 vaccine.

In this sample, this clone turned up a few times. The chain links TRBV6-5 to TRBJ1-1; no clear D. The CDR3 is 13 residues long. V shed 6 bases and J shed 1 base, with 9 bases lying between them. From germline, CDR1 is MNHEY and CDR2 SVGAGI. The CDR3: CASRNPGNTEAFF. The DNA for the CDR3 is TGTGCCAGCAGAAACCCAGGGAACACTGAAGCTTTCTTT.

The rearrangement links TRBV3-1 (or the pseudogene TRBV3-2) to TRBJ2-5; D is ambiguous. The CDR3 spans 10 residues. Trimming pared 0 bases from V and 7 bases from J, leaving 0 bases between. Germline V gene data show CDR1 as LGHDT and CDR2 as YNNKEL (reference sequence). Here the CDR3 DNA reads TGTGCCAGCAGCCAAGAGACCCAGTACTTC. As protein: CASSQETQYF.

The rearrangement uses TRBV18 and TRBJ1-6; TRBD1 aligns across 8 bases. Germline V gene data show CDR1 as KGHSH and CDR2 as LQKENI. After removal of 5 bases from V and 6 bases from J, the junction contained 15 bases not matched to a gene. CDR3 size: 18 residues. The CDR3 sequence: CASSSHRSGQGPNSPLHF. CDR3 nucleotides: TGTGCCAGCTCATCCCATCGTTCCGGACAGGGACCTAATTCACCCCTCCACTTT.

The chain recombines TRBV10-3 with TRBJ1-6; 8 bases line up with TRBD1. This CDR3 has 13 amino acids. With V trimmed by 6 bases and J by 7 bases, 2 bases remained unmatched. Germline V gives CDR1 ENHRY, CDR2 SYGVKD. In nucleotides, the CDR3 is TGTGCCATCAGGGGACAGGAAAATTCACCCCTCCACTTT. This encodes CAIRGQENSPLHF.

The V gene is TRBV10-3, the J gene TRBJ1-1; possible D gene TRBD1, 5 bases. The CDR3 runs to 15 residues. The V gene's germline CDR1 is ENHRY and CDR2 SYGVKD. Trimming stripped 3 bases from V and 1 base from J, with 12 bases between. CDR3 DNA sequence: TGTGCCATCAGTGACCAGGGCCCAACGAACACTGAAGCTTTCTTT. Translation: CAISDQGPTNTEAFF.

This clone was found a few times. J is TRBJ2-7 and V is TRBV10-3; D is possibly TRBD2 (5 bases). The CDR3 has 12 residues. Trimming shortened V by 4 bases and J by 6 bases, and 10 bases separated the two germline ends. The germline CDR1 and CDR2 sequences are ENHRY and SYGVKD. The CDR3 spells CAISGREIEQYF. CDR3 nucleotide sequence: TGTGCCATCAGTGGTAGGGAGATCGAGCAGTACTTC.

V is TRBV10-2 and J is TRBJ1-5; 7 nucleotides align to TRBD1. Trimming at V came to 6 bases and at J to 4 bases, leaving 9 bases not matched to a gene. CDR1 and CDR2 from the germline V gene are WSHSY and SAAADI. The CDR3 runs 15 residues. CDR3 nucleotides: TGCGCCAGCAGGCAGGGGGGGATAGCAAATCAGCCCCAGCATTTT. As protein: CASRQGGIANQPQHF.

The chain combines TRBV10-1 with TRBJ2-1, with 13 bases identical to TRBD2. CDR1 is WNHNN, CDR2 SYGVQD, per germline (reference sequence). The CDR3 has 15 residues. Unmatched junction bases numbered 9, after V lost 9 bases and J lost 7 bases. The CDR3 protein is CASQAGTSGANEQFF. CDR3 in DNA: TGCGCCAGTCAAGCCGGGACTAGCGGGGCTAATGAGCAGTTCTTC.

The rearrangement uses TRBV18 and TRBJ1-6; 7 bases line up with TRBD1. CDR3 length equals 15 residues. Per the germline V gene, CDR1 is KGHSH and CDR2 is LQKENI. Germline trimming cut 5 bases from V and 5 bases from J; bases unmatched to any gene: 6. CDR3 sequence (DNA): TGTGCCAGCTCAGAGGGACAGCCACATAATTCACCCCTCCACTTT. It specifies CASSEGQPHNSPLHF. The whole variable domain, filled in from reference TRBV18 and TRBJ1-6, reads NAGVMQNPRHLVRRRGQEARLRCSPMKGHSHVYWYRQLPEEGLKFMVYLQKENIIDESGMPKERFSAEFPKEGPSILRIQQVVRGDSAAYFCASSEGQPHNSPLHFGNGTRLTVT.

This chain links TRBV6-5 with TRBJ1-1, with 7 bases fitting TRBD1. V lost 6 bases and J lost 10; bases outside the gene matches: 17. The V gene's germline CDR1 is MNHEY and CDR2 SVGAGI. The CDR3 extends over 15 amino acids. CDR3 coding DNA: TGTGCCAGCAGACCGGCCGGTGACAGGGCGGGAAGAGCTTTCTTT. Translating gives CASRPAGDRAGRAFF.

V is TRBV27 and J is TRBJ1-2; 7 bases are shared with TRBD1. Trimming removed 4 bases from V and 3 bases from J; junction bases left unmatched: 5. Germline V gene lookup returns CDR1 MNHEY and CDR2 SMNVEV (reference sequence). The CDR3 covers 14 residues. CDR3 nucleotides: TGTGCCAGCAGTTCGAAACAGGGGCACTATGGCTACACCTTC. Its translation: CASSSKQGHYGYTF.

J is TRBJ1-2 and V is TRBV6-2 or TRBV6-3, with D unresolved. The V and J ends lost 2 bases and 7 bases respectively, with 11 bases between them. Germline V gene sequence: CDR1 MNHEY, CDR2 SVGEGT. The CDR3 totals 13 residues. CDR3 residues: CASSYRVSGGYTF. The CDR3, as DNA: TGTGCCAGCAGTTACAGGGTTTCTGGTGGCTACACCTTC.

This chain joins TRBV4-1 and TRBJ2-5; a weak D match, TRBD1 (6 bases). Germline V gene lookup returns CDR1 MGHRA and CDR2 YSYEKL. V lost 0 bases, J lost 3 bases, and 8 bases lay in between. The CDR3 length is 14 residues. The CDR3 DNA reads TGCGCCAGCAGCCAAGACAGGGGAGAAGAGACCCAGTACTTC. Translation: CASSQDRGEETQYF.

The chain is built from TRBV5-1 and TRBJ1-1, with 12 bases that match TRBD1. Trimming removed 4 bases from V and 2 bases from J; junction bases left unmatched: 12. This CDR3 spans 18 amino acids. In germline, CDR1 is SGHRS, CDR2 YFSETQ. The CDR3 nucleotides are TGCGCCAGCAGCAGGGGGCCAGGGGACAGGGGGCAAAACACTGAAGCTTTCTTT. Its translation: CASSRGPGDRGQNTEAFF. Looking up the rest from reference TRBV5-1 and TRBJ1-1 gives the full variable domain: KAGVTQTPRYLIKTRGQQVTLSCSPISGHRSVSWYQQTPGQGLQFLFEYFSETQRNKGNFPGRFSGRQFSNSRSEMNVSTLELGDSALYLCASSRGPGDRGQNTEAFFGQGTRLTVV.

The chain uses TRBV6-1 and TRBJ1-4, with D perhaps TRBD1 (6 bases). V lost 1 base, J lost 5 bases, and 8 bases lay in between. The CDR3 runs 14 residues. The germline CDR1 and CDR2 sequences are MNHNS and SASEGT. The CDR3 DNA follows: TGTGCCAGCAGTGAAGGGACAGCGAATGAAAAACTGTTTTTT. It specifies CASSEGTANEKLFF.

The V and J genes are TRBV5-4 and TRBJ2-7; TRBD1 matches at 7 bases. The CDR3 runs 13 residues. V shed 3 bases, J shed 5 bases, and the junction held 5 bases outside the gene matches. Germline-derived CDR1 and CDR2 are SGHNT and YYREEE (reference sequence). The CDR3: CASSSTGVHEQYF. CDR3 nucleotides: TGTGCCAGCAGCTCCACAGGGGTCCACGAGCAGTACTTC.